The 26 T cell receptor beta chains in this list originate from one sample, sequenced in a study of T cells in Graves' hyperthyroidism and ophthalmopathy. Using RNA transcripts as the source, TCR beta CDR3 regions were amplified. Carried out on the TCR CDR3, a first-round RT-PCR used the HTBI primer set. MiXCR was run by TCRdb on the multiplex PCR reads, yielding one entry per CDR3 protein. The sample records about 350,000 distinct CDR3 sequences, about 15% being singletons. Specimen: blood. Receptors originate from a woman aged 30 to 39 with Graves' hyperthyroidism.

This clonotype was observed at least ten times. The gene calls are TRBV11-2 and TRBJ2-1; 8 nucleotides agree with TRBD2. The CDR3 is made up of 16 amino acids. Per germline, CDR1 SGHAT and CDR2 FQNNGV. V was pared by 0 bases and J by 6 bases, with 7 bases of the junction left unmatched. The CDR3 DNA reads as TGTGCCAGCAGCTTAGAGGCGGGAGGTTCATTCAATGAGCAGTTCTTC. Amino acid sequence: CASSLEAGGSFNEQFF.

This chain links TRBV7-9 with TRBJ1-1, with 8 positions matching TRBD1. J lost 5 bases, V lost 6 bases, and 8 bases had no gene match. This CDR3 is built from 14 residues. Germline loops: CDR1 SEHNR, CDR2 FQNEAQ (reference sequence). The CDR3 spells CASRETGGRTEAFF. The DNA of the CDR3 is TGTGCCAGCAGGGAAACAGGGGGACGGACTGAAGCTTTCTTT.

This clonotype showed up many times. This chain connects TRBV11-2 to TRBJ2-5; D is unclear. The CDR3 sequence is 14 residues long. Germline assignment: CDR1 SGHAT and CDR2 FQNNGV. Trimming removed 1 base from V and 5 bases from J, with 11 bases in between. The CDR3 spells CASSLAPRWETQYF. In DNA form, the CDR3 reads TGTGCCAGCAGCTTAGCTCCCCGCTGGGAGACCCAGTACTTC.

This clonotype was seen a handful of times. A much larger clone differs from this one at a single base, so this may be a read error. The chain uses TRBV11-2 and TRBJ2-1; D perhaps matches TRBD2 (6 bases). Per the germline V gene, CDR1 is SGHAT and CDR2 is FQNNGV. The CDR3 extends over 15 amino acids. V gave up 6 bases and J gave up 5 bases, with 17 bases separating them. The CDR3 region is CASRSLTGVHNEQFF. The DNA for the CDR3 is TGTGCCAGCAGGTCTTTAACGGGAGTCCACAATGAGCAGTTCTTC.

CDR3 DNA sequence: TGCGCCAGCAGCTACAGGGTCCAGGACACTGAAGCTTTCTTT. As protein: CASSYRVQDTEAFF. This chain uses TRBV5-1 with TRBJ1-1, with D maybe TRBD1 (6 bases). Germline loops: CDR1 SGHRS, CDR2 YFSETQ. Trimming took 3 bases from V and 3 from J, leaving 12 bases between them. CDR3 length: 14 residues.

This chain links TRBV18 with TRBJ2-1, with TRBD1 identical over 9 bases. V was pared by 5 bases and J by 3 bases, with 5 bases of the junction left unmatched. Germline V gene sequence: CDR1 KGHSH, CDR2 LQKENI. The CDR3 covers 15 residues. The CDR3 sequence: CASSARDRDYNEQFF. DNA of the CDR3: TGTGCCAGCTCAGCCCGGGACAGGGACTACAATGAGCAGTTCTTC.

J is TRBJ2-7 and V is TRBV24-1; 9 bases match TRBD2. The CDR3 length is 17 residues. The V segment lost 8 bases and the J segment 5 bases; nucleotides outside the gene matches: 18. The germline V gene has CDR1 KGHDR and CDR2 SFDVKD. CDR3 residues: CATTLGLPGLADDEQYF. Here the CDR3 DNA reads TGTGCCACCACCTTGGGCCTCCCGGGACTAGCTGACGACGAGCAGTACTTC.

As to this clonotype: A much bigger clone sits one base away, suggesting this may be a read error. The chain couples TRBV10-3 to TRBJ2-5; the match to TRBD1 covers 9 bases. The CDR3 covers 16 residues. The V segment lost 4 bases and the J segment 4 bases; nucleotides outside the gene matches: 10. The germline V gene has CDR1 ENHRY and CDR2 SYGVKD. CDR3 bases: TGTGCCATCAGTGGGTCGGGGACAGGGCGTGGAGAGACCCAGTACTTC. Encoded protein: CAISGSGTGRGETQYF.

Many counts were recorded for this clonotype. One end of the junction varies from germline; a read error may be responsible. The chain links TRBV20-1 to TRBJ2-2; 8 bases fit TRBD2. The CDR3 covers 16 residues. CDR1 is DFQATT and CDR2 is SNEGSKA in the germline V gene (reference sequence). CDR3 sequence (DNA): TGCAGTACTAGCGGTCCCCTTCAATTTAACACCGGGGAGCTGTTTTTT. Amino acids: CSTSGPLQFNTGELFF.

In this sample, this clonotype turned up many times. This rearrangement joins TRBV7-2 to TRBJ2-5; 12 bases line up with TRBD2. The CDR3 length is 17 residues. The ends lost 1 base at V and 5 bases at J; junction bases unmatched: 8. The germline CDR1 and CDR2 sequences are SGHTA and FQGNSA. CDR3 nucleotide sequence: TGTGCCAGCAGCTTAGTTGCTAGCGGGAGGGCCGGGGAGACCCAGTACTTC. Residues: CASSLVASGRAGETQYF. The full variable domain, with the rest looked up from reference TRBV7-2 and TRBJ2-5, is GAGVSQSPSNKVTEKGKDVELRCDPISGHTALYWYRQSLGQGLEFLIYFQGNSAPDKSGLPSDRFSAERTGGSVSTLTIQRTQQEDSAVYLCASSLVASGRAGETQYFGPGTRLLVL.

This chain's CDR3 is CASSTTSSSTDTQYF. CDR3 in DNA: TGTGCCAGCAGCACAACTAGCAGTTCGACAGATACGCAGTATTTT. The chain combines TRBV11-2 with TRBJ2-3; D is possibly TRBD2 (6 bases). Germline loops: CDR1 SGHAT, CDR2 FQNNGV. CDR3 length equals 15 residues. Between the trimmed V and J ends, which lost 5 bases and 3 bases, there was a span of 15 bases.

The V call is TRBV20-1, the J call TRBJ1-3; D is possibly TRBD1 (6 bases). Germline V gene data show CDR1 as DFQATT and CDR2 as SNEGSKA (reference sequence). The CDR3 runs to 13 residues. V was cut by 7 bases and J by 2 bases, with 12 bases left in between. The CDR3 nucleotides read TGCAGTGAACAGGGTAGCACTGGAAACACCATATATTTT. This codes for CSEQGSTGNTIYF.

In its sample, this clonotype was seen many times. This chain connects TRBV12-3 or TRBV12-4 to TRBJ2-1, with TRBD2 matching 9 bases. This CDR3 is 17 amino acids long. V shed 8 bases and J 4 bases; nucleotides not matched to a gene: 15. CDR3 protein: CASVGREGLLLYNEQFF. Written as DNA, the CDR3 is TGTGCCAGCGTGGGGCGGGAGGGCCTCCTTTTGTACAATGAGCAGTTCTTC.

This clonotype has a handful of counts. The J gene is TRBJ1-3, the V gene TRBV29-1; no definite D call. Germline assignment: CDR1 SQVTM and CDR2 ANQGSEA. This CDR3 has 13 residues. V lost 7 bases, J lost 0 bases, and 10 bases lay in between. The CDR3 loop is CSAGGGSGNTIYF. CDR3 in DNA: TGCAGCGCGGGCGGAGGCTCTGGAAACACCATATATTTT.

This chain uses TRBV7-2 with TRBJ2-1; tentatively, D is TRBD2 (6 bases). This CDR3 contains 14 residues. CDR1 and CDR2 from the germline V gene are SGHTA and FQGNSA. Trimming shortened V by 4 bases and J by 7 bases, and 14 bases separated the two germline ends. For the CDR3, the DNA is TGTGCCAGCAGCTCGGGACTGGATCGGAATGAGCAGTTCTTC. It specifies CASSSGLDRNEQFF.

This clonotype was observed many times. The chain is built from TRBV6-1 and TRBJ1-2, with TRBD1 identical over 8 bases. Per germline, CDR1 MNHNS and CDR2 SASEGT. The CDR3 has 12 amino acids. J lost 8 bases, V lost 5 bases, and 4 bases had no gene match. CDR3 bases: TGTGCCAGCAGTAACAGGGGGAGAGGCTACACCTTC. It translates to CASSNRGRGYTF.

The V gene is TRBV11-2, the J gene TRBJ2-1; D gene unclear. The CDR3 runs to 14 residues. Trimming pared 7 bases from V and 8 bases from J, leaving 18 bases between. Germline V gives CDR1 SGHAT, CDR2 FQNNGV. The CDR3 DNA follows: TGTGCCAGCACCACATCGAGGCGAAGGGATGAGCAGTTCTTC. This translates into CASTTSRRRDEQFF.

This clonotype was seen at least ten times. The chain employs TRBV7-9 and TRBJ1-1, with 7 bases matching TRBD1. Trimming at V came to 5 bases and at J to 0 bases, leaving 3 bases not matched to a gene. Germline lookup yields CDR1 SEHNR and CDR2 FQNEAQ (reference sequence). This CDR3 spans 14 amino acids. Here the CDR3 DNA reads TGTGCCAGCAGCCCCGACAGGGTGAACACTGAAGCTTTCTTT. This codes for CASSPDRVNTEAFF.

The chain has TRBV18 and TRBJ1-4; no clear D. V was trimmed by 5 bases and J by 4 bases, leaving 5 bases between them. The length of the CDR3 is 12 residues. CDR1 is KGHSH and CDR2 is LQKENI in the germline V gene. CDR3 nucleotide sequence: TGTGCCAGCTCATCGGATAATGAAAAACTGTTTTTT. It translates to CASSSDNEKLFF.

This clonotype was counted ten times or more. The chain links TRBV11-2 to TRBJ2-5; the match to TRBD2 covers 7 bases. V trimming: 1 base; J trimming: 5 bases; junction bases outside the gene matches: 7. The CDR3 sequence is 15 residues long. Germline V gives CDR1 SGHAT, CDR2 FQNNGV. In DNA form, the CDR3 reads TGTGCCAGCAGCTTAGCAGCGGGAAGTCTGGAGACCCAGTACTTC. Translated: CASSLAAGSLETQYF.

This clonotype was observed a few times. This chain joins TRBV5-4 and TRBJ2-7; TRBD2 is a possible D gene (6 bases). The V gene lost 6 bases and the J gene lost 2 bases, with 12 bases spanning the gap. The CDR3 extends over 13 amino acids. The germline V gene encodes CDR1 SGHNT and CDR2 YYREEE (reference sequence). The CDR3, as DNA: TGTGCCAGCATCGGCGGGGACGCCTACGAGCAGTACTTC. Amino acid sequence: CASIGGDAYEQYF.

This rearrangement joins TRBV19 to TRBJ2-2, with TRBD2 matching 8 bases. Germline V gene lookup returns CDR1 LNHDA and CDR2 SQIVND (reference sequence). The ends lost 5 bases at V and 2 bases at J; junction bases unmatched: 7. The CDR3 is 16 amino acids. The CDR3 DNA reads TGTGCCAGTAGTGCGCCGGGAGGGACTAACACCGGGGAGCTGTTTTTT. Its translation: CASSAPGGTNTGELFF.

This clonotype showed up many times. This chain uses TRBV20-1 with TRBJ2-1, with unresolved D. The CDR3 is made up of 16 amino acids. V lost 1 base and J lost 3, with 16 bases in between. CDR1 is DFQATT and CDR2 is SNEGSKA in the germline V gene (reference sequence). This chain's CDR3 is CSARGTASSLYNEQFF. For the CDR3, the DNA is TGCAGTGCTAGAGGAACAGCCAGCAGCCTCTACAATGAGCAGTTCTTC.

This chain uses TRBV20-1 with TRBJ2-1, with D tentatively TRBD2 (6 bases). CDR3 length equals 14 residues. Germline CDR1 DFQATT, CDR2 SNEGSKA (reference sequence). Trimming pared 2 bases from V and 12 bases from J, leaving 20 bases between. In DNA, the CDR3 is TGCAGTGCTAGATCCCCGGAGGGTACAGTCGTGCAGTTCTTC. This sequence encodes CSARSPEGTVVQFF.

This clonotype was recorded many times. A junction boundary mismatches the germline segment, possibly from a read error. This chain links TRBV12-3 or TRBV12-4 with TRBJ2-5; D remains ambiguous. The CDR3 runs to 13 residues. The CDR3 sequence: CASSLGPQETQYF. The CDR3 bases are TGTGCCAGCAGCTTAGGGCCCCAAGAGACCCAGTACTTC.

The CDR3 DNA follows: TGTGCCAGCAGCGGGGCGGGCCACGGCTCCTACGAGCAGTACTTC. Translated: CASSGAGHGSYEQYF. The genes are TRBV5-5 and TRBJ2-7; D possibly matches TRBD1 or TRBD2 (5 bases each). Looked up from germline, CDR1 is SGHKS and CDR2 is YYEKEE (reference sequence). The CDR3 is 15 residues long. V was trimmed by 4 bases and J by 0 bases, leaving 14 bases between them. The full variable domain, in which reference TRBV5-5 and TRBJ2-7 provide the parts outside the CDR3, is DAGVTQSPTHLIKTRGQQVTLRCSPISGHKSVSWYQQVLGQGPQFIFQYYEKEERGRGNFPDRFSARQFPNYSSELNVNALLLGDSALYLCASSGAGHGSYEQYFGPGTRLTVT.